This T cell receptor beta chain was sequenced in a study of T cell repertoires in aging, cancer and after chemotherapy. Study in general: Paired samples before and after chemotherapy came from glioblastoma patients receiving temozolomide-based therapy.

The template was genomic DNA from peripheral blood, not RNA. This CDR3 is 13 amino acids long. The V gene's germline CDR1 is SQVTM and CDR2 ANQGSEA. V was clipped by 7 bases and J by 4 bases; unmatched bases: 8. Study-level points and caveats: Untreated cancer patients had significantly lower blood TCR diversity than age-matched healthy donors. Loss of evenness, beyond lost richness, contributed to age-related TCR diversity decline in cancer patients. Rebound thymic output was suggested by rising median generation probability during chemotherapy in each cancer cohort.

A mixed TRB-A/B primer pool amplified rearranged TRB by multiplex touch-down PCR. TCRdb independently ran MiXCR on the multiplex PCR reads; one entry per CDR3 protein. The repertoire has some 3,000 distinct CDR3 sequences, around 26% of them found once; the top ten carry about 4%. This clonotype is large by share. What it binds is not known. This sequence originates from a human donor with a solid tumor. Input material: blood. The chain uses TRBV29-1 and TRBJ1-2, with TRBD1 matching over 8 bases. The CDR3 coding sequence is TGCAGCGCCCGGACAGGGAGGGCCTATGGCTACACCTTC. It translates to CSARTGRAYGYTF.